Shown below are 20 T cell receptor beta chains from a single sample sequenced in a study of blood T cell repertoires in COVID-19. Clones were sequenced by immunoSEQ multiplex PCR, and TCRdb holds only the in-frame ones, with some missing. The table shows about 440,000 clones, with 80% to 90% occurring only once. The sample consisted of peripheral blood. The receptors were gathered from a woman in her twenties or thirties with acute or convalescent COVID-19.

This chain uses TRBV7-6 with TRBJ2-1, with 9 bases fitting TRBD2. This CDR3 region has 15 residues. The V segment lost 8 bases and the J segment 4 bases; nucleotides outside the gene matches: 9. From germline, CDR1 is SGHVS and CDR2 FNYEAQ. The CDR3 protein is CASGRGGAIYNEQFF. In nucleotides, the CDR3 is TGTGCCAGCGGGCGCGGGGGGGCTATTTACAATGAGCAGTTCTTC.

The CDR3 coding sequence is TGTGCCAGCAGCTTAGGCCGTACTAGCACCGGGGAGCTGTTTTTT. It encodes CASSLGRTSTGELFF. This chain connects TRBV11-1 to TRBJ2-2; D might be TRBD2 (5 bases). The CDR3 length is 15 residues. Germline CDR1 and CDR2: SGHAT and FQDESV (reference sequence). The V and J ends lost 1 base and 4 bases respectively, with 10 bases between them.

In its sample, this clone was seen once. V usage is TRBV29-1 and J usage is TRBJ2-1, with D hard to call. The CDR3 length is 14 residues. Trimming stripped 4 bases from V and 3 bases from J, with 13 bases between. The germline CDR1 and CDR2 sequences are SQVTM and ANQGSEA. DNA of the CDR3: TGCAGCGTTGTCCAGGCTGAATTCTACAATGAGCAGTTCTTC. Protein sequence: CSVVQAEFYNEQFF.

This clone has only one observation. The V call is TRBV5-1, the J call TRBJ2-3; 14 positions agree with TRBD2. The CDR3 totals 17 residues. The trim removed 4 bases at V and 3 bases at J, leaving 7 bases unmatched. Germline V gene data show CDR1 as SGHRS and CDR2 as YFSETQ. CDR3 sequence reads: CASSQGLAGGLTDTQYF. The CDR3 nucleotides read TGCGCCAGCAGCCAAGGACTAGCGGGGGGCCTGACAGATACGCAGTATTTT.

The genes are TRBV2 and TRBJ1-1; a weak D match, TRBD1 (6 bases). V lost 7 bases, J lost 7 bases, and 16 bases lay in between. Germline CDR1 and CDR2: SNHLY and FYNNEI. The CDR3 runs to 13 residues. The CDR3 protein is CASNYQTGLEAFF. The CDR3 nucleotides read TGTGCCAGCAACTATCAGACAGGACTTGAAGCTTTCTTT.

The CDR3 sequence: CASNLWGTENQPQHF. CDR3 nucleotides: TGTGCCAGCAACCTCTGGGGGACAGAAAATCAGCCCCAGCATTTT. The chain employs TRBV6-5 and TRBJ1-5; TRBD1 matches 7 bases. This CDR3 has 15 amino acids. Germline-derived CDR1 and CDR2 are MNHEY and SVGAGI. V shed 7 bases, J shed 4 bases, and the junction held 10 bases outside the gene matches.

The chain recombines TRBV5-1 with TRBJ1-2; D perhaps matches TRBD1 (5 bases). Germline values: CDR1 SGHRS, CDR2 YFSETQ. V gave up 0 bases and J gave up 2 bases, with 11 bases separating them. The CDR3 has 15 amino acids. This CDR3 is CASSLAGIPNYGYTF. The DNA of the CDR3 is TGCGCCAGCAGCTTGGCAGGGATTCCCAACTATGGCTACACCTTC.

This chain uses TRBV27 with TRBJ1-6; D is undetermined. In germline, CDR1 is MNHEY, CDR2 SMNVEV (reference sequence). CDR3 size: 13 residues. Trimming pared 5 bases from V and 9 bases from J, leaving 11 bases between. DNA for the CDR3: TGTGCCAGCAGTATGTCTGGGAGTTCACCCCTCCACTTT. It specifies CASSMSGSSPLHF.

This chain connects TRBV28 to TRBJ1-3; no clear D. This CDR3 comprises 15 residues. V was shortened by 1 base and J by 4 bases, with 11 bases between the two germline ends. Germline lookup yields CDR1 MDHEN and CDR2 SYDVKM. In DNA, the CDR3 is TGTGCCAGCAGTTTATTCCGGGGTAGAGGAAACACCATATATTTT. Its translation is CASSLFRGRGNTIYF.

The rearrangement joins TRBV12-5 to TRBJ1-5; D call uncertain. Germline CDR1 and CDR2: LGHNT and FRNRAP. The CDR3 runs to 14 residues. V was cut by 10 bases and J by 2 bases, with 15 bases left in between. The CDR3 reads CAIDTAQGNQPQHF. The CDR3 DNA reads as TGTGCTATAGACACGGCGCAGGGCAATCAGCCCCAGCATTTT. The full variable domain, its missing parts supplied by reference TRBV12-5 and TRBJ1-5, is DARVTQTPRHKVTEMGQEVTMRCQPILGHNTVFWYRQTMMQGLELLAYFRNRAPLDDSGMPKDRFSAEMPDATLATLKIQPSEPRDSAVYFCAIDTAQGNQPQHFGDGTRLSIL.

The V call is TRBV28, the J call TRBJ1-5; D unresolved. The germline V gene has CDR1 MDHEN and CDR2 SYDVKM. This CDR3 is built from 13 residues. Trimming cost V 2 bases and J 7 bases, with 9 bases left between them. CDR3 nucleotide sequence: TGTGCCAGCAGTTTAGAGTGGAGCCAGCCCCAGCATTTT. Translated, it gives CASSLEWSQPQHF.

This clone was observed a few times. The J gene is TRBJ2-7, the V gene TRBV4-1; D remains ambiguous. CDR3 length equals 15 residues. Trimming shortened V by 1 base and J by 3 bases, and 13 bases separated the two germline ends. Looked up from germline, CDR1 is MGHRA and CDR2 is YSYEKL. The CDR3 region is CASSQASSSFYEQYF. The CDR3 DNA reads TGCGCCAGCAGCCAAGCTTCTTCGAGTTTCTACGAGCAGTACTTC.

This chain uses TRBV18 with TRBJ2-1; 11 nucleotides agree with TRBD1. Unmatched junction bases numbered 1, after V lost 4 bases and J lost 8 bases. This CDR3 contains 13 residues. From germline, CDR1 is KGHSH and CDR2 LQKENI. The CDR3 reads CASSRDRGYEQFF. In DNA, the CDR3 is TGTGCCAGCTCACGGGACAGGGGGTATGAGCAGTTCTTC.

The chain employs TRBV12-3 or TRBV12-4 and TRBJ2-1; the match to TRBD1 covers 7 bases. This CDR3 is 13 amino acids long. V shed 7 bases and J 8 bases; nucleotides not matched to a gene: 8. The CDR3 loop is CASTPTGIDEQFF. DNA for the CDR3: TGTGCCAGCACCCCGACAGGGATCGATGAGCAGTTCTTC.

The rearrangement joins TRBV7-2 to TRBJ2-7; the match to TRBD2 covers 7 bases. The CDR3 covers 14 residues. V lost 5 bases and J lost 1; bases outside the gene matches: 5. The germline gives CDR1 SGHTA, CDR2 FQGNSA. CDR3 loop: CASSQGLPSYEQYF. DNA for the CDR3: TGTGCCAGCAGCCAGGGACTACCTTCCTACGAGCAGTACTTC.

This chain connects TRBV30 to TRBJ2-1; 8 nucleotides align to TRBD1. Germline CDR1 and CDR2: GTSNPN and SVGIG (reference sequence). V lost 4 bases, J lost 4 bases, and 6 bases stayed unmatched. The CDR3 is 14 amino acids. The CDR3 region has the DNA TGTGCCTGGAATGACAGGGGAGGATACAATGAGCAGTTCTTC. Translating gives CAWNDRGGYNEQFF.

The chain uses TRBV2 and TRBJ1-1, with no clear D. V was shortened by 5 bases and J by 1 base, with 8 bases between the two germline ends. Germline CDR1 reads SNHLY; CDR2 reads FYNNEI. The CDR3 sequence is 13 residues long. The CDR3 loop reads CASSNNRNTEAFF. CDR3 DNA sequence: TGTGCCAGCAGTAATAACAGGAACACTGAAGCTTTCTTT.

The rearrangement uses TRBV7-9 and TRBJ2-2, with 10 bases fitting TRBD1. V lost 3 bases to trimming and J lost 6 bases; unmatched junction nucleotides: 4. Per the germline V gene, CDR1 is SEHNR and CDR2 is FQNEAQ (reference sequence). The CDR3 has 15 residues. CDR3 DNA: TGTGCCAGCAGCTTTGGGGACAGGGGTTCCGGGGAGCTGTTTTTT. Translation: CASSFGDRGSGELFF.

CDR3 DNA: TGCAGTGCTAGTTTGGGGGCGCGGAATGAGCAGTTCTTC. Amino acids: CSASLGARNEQFF. The chain combines TRBV20-1 with TRBJ2-1, with a tentative D call TRBD1 (6 bases). CDR3 size: 13 residues. The germline gives CDR1 DFQATT, CDR2 SNEGSKA (reference sequence). V dropped 3 bases and J dropped 7 bases, with 13 bases sitting between them.

The chain joins TRBV2 to TRBJ1-6, with unresolved D. This CDR3 has 15 amino acids. The V gene's germline CDR1 is SNHLY and CDR2 FYNNEI. Trimming took off 4 bases at V and 6 bases at J, with 13 bases between the two ends. CDR3 sequence reads: CASSGSGMGNSPLHF. CDR3 bases: TGTGCCAGCAGTGGCTCGGGTATGGGTAATTCACCCCTCCACTTT.